These 32 T cell receptor beta chains were all obtained from the same sample, sequenced in a study of cytomegalovirus exposure and HLA in healthy donors. The primer mix had 60 Vbeta and 13 Jbeta primers. Measured with immunoSEQ multiplex PCR; TCRdb has only the in-frame clones, and not every one. The sample records about 240,000 clones, around four fifths being singletons. The sequenced sample consisted of PBMCs. All receptors derive from a boy aged 5 to 17 in good health and CMV-seronegative.

The chain couples TRBV11-3 to TRBJ2-7; 10 positions match TRBD2. CDR3 length equals 15 residues. Germline V gene data show CDR1 as SGHNT and CDR2 as YENEEA. Germline trimming cut 5 bases from V and 6 bases from J; bases unmatched to any gene: 10. The CDR3 coding sequence is TGTGCCAGCAGCCTAGCCACTAGCGGGATCCGCGAGCAGTACTTC. Amino acids: CASSLATSGIREQYF.

This chain uses TRBV20-1 with TRBJ1-4; D ambiguous. V was cut by 5 bases and J by 4 bases, with 5 bases left in between. This CDR3 has 11 residues. Germline lookup yields CDR1 DFQATT and CDR2 SNEGSKA (reference sequence). DNA for the CDR3: TGCAGTGCTCGGGATAATGAAAAACTGTTTTTT. Residues: CSARDNEKLFF.

As to this clone: Other DNA sequences in the sample encode the same CDR3. V is TRBV5-8 and J is TRBJ1-5; perhaps TRBD1 as D (5 bases). Deletions cut 2 bases from V and 5 bases from J, with 5 bases between. Germline CDR1 is SGHTS and CDR2 is YDEGEE. The CDR3 covers 12 residues. CDR3 sequence: CASSFRDQPQHF. CDR3 in DNA: TGTGCCAGCAGCTTCAGGGATCAGCCCCAGCATTTT.

J is TRBJ2-2 and V is TRBV15; TRBD1 matches at 8 bases. Germline V gene sequence: CDR1 LNHNV, CDR2 YYDKDF (reference sequence). V lost 4 bases to trimming and J lost 3 bases; unmatched junction nucleotides: 7. This CDR3 has 16 amino acids. The DNA for the CDR3 is TGTGCCACCAGCAATCAGGGCAGGGGGCACACCGGGGAGCTGTTTTTT. Its protein is CATSNQGRGHTGELFF.

This clone was recorded once. This chain links TRBV5-1 with TRBJ2-5; 10 bases line up with TRBD2. V was clipped by 4 bases and J by 2 bases; unmatched bases: 8. Germline values: CDR1 SGHRS, CDR2 YFSETQ. The CDR3 sequence is 16 residues long. CDR3: CASSHKREGTQETQYF. As DNA, the CDR3 is TGCGCCAGCAGCCATAAGCGGGAGGGCACGCAAGAGACCCAGTACTTC.

The chain links TRBV19 to TRBJ1-4; 12 bases align to TRBD1. CDR3 size: 18 residues. V gave up 3 bases and J gave up 8 bases; unmatched junction bases: 13. CDR1 LNHDA and CDR2 SQIVND come from the germline V gene (reference sequence). CDR3 nucleotide sequence: TGTGCCAGTAGTATTATTGGGACAGGGGGCGGAAGGAAGGAAAAACTGTTTTTT. This sequence encodes CASSIIGTGGGRKEKLFF.

This rearrangement joins TRBV2 to TRBJ1-1; D is uncertain. Germline values: CDR1 SNHLY, CDR2 FYNNEI. CDR3 length: 13 residues. V lost 4 bases and J 1 base, leaving 7 bases between the germline ends. The CDR3, as DNA: TGTGCCAGCAGTGTAGAGGAGAACACTGAAGCTTTCTTT. Protein: CASSVEENTEAFF.

In DNA form, the CDR3 reads TGTGCCAGCAGCTCGGCTCTTACAGGGGGCCATGGCTACACCTTC. This encodes CASSSALTGGHGYTF. The chain joins TRBV13 to TRBJ1-2; 9 bases align to TRBD1. The CDR3 sequence is 15 residues long. The V gene end was trimmed by 4 bases and the J gene end by 6 bases; junction bases not matched to a gene: 9. Germline V gene data show CDR1 as PRHDT and CDR2 as FYEKMQ (reference sequence). Full variable domain (outside the CDR3, taken from reference TRBV13 and TRBJ1-2): AAGVIQSPRHLIKEKRETATLKCYPIPRHDTVYWYQQGPGQDPQFLISFYEKMQSDKGSIPDRFSAQQFSDYHSELNMSSLELGDSALYFCASSSALTGGHGYTFGSGTRLTVV.

This clone appeared a few times. The V gene is TRBV7-8, the J gene TRBJ2-5; 8 bases line up with TRBD1. There are 17 residues in the CDR3. Germline trimming cut 0 bases from V and 1 base from J; bases unmatched to any gene: 7. Germline values: CDR1 SGHVS, CDR2 FQNEAQ. The DNA of the CDR3 is TGTGCCAGCAGCTTAGCGAGGACAGGGAAATCCCAAGAGACCCAGTACTTC. Amino acids: CASSLARTGKSQETQYF.

This chain links TRBV7-9 with TRBJ1-2; 7 nucleotides line up with TRBD1. V shed 3 bases, J shed 2 bases, and the junction held 6 bases outside the gene matches. The CDR3 length is 15 residues. Germline CDR1 reads SEHNR; CDR2 reads FQNEAQ (reference sequence). CDR3 amino acids: CASSLSGTANYGYTF. The CDR3 DNA sequence: TGTGCCAGCAGCTTGTCCGGGACAGCAAACTATGGCTACACCTTC.

The gene calls are TRBV11-2 and TRBJ2-3; 8 bases fit TRBD2. CDR3 size: 16 residues. Germline values: CDR1 SGHAT, CDR2 FQNNGV. The V gene end was trimmed by 3 bases and the J gene end by 3 bases; junction bases not matched to a gene: 8. The CDR3: CASSFDRGGLTDTQYF. In DNA, the CDR3 is TGTGCCAGCAGCTTCGACCGGGGGGGCCTAACAGATACGCAGTATTTT. Supplemented by reference TRBV11-2 and TRBJ2-3, the full variable domain reads EAGVAQSPRYKIIEKRQSVAFWCNPISGHATLYWYQQILGQGPKLLIQFQNNGVVDDSQLPKDRFSAERLKGVDSTLKIQPAKLEDSAVYLCASSFDRGGLTDTQYFGPGTRLTVL.

The chain employs TRBV10-3 and TRBJ2-7; 13 bases agree with TRBD2. Germline CDR1 ENHRY, CDR2 SYGVKD. This CDR3 has 16 amino acids. The ends lost 4 bases at V and 2 bases at J; junction bases unmatched: 5. The CDR3 coding sequence is TGTGCCATCAGTGGGACTAGCGGGAGAACGCCCTACGAGCAGTACTTC. Translated, it gives CAISGTSGRTPYEQYF.

The chain employs TRBV11-2 and TRBJ2-5, with 8 bases lining up with TRBD2. The junction had 9 bases not matched to a gene; V was cut back by 3 bases and J by 3 bases. This CDR3 has 16 residues. Germline values: CDR1 SGHAT, CDR2 FQNNGV. CDR3 sequence: CASSLAPGTSKETQYF. In nucleotides, the CDR3 is TGTGCCAGCAGCTTGGCCCCCGGGACTAGTAAAGAGACCCAGTACTTC.

CDR3 DNA: TGTGCCAGCACCCTTGGGGCTAGCGGGAGGGGCACGCAGTATTTT. This encodes CASTLGASGRGTQYF. This chain uses TRBV27 with TRBJ2-3; 12 bases match TRBD2. CDR1 and CDR2 from the germline V gene are MNHEY and SMNVEV (reference sequence). The junction had 11 bases not matched to a gene; V was cut back by 7 bases and J by 9 bases. The CDR3 length is 15 residues.

The chain joins TRBV6-5 to TRBJ2-7; 9 bases fit TRBD2. The CDR3 sequence is 15 residues long. Germline CDR1 reads MNHEY; CDR2 reads SVGAGI. J gave up 3 bases and V 6 bases, and 9 bases lay outside the gene matches. Written as DNA, the CDR3 is TGTGCCAGCAGCGGGGCGGGAGGGAGGTACTACGAGCAGTACTTC. This codes for CASSGAGGRYYEQYF.

The chain uses TRBV4-2 and TRBJ2-7, with 8 bases that match TRBD2. The trim removed 0 bases at V and 7 bases at J, leaving 8 bases unmatched. The germline V gene encodes CDR1 LGHNA and CDR2 YNFKEQ. This CDR3 contains 15 residues. The CDR3 nucleotides are TGTGCCAGCAGCCAAGATCTCGGGGGGGCCCTAGAGCAGTACTTC. This encodes CASSQDLGGALEQYF.

The chain employs TRBV12-2 and TRBJ1-1. TRBV12-2 is a listed pseudogene. This CDR3 contains 14 residues. CDR3 residues: CASRLEWRNTEAFF. For the CDR3, the DNA is TGTGCAAGTCGCTTAGAATGGAGGAACACTGAAGCTTTCTTT.

J is TRBJ2-7 and V is TRBV10-2; 10 bases are shared with TRBD2. The CDR3 extends over 12 amino acids. After removal of 10 bases from V and 3 bases from J, the junction contained 3 bases not matched to a gene. CDR1 and CDR2 (germline): WSHSY, SAAADI. CDR3 DNA: TGCGCCAACCCTAGCGGGAGCTACGAGCAGTACTTC. Its protein is CANPSGSYEQYF.

This chain uses TRBV5-1 with TRBJ1-4, with TRBD1 matching 9 bases. The length of the CDR3 is 15 residues. Trimming removed 6 bases from V and 5 bases from J; junction bases left unmatched: 8. Germline CDR1 reads SGHRS; CDR2 reads YFSETQ. CDR3 bases: TGCGCCAGCACCAACCCCGGGACAGGGAATGAAAAACTGTTTTTT. This sequence encodes CASTNPGTGNEKLFF.

This clone was detected only a few times. This sequence joins TRBV6-1 and TRBJ2-5, with 8 bases aligning to TRBD2. This CDR3 region has 14 residues. With V trimmed by 6 bases and J by 11 bases, 14 bases remained unmatched. Germline V gene lookup returns CDR1 MNHNS and CDR2 SASEGT. CDR3: CASRTRGGAREQYF. The CDR3 DNA follows: TGTGCCAGCAGGACCCGGGGGGGGGCGAGGGAGCAGTACTTC.

Only a few counts were recorded for this clone. V gene TRBV5-1 combines with J gene TRBJ1-3, with 9 nucleotides matching TRBD1. This CDR3 is 15 amino acids long. V was clipped by 4 bases and J by 7 bases; unmatched bases: 9. The V gene's germline CDR1 is SGHRS and CDR2 YFSETQ. The CDR3 here is CASSLGTGRGNTIYF. Here the CDR3 DNA reads TGCGCCAGCAGCCTGGGGACAGGGCGAGGGAACACCATATATTTT.

This chain joins TRBV7-2 and TRBJ1-2; possibly TRBD1 for D (6 bases). CDR1 is SGHTA and CDR2 is FQGNSA in the germline V gene. The CDR3 is 14 residues long. V was clipped by 5 bases and J by 7 bases, with 17 bases between them. DNA for the CDR3: TGTGCCAGCAGCACAATTGCCCAGGGGACTGGCTACACCTTC. Residues: CASSTIAQGTGYTF.

This clone was counted only a few times. This sequence joins TRBV30 and TRBJ1-1; TRBD1 agrees at 9 bases. The germline gives CDR1 GTSNPN, CDR2 SVGIG (reference sequence). The CDR3 extends over 17 amino acids. V lost 3 bases and J lost 4; bases outside the gene matches: 15. CDR3 DNA: TGTGCCTGGAGGCTCATGGGGGACAGGGATCCCCTCACTGAAGCTTTCTTT. It yields the protein CAWRLMGDRDPLTEAFF. The entire variable domain, with the rest obtained from reference TRBV30 and TRBJ1-1, is as follows: SQTIHQWPATLVQPVGSPLSLECTVEGTSNPNLYWYRQAAGRGLQLLFYSVGIGQISSEVPQNLSASRPQDRQFILSSKKLLLSDSGFYLCAWRLMGDRDPLTEAFFGQGTRLTVV.

The CDR3 coding sequence is TGTGCCAGCAGCAAGGGACAGGGATGTACCGGGGAGCTGTTTTTT. Translating gives CASSKGQGCTGELFF. The rearrangement joins TRBV21-1 to TRBJ2-2; TRBD1 is the table's D call, not checked against the DNA. TRBV21-1 constitutes a pseudogene. The CDR3 length is 15 residues.

V is TRBV4-1 and J is TRBJ2-3; D possibly corresponds to TRBD1 (6 bases). Germline V CDR1 and CDR2: MGHRA, YSYEKL. The V gene lost 0 bases and the J gene lost 0 bases, with 13 bases spanning the gap. The length of the CDR3 is 17 residues. CDR3 sequence: CASSQDEGRGSTDTQYF. The CDR3 DNA reads TGCGCCAGCAGCCAAGATGAGGGCAGGGGTAGCACAGATACGCAGTATTTT.

The chain recombines TRBV19 with TRBJ2-7; TRBD1 matches at 11 bases. This CDR3 is 17 amino acids long. Germline CDR1 LNHDA, CDR2 SQIVND (reference sequence). Trimming at V came to 2 bases and at J to 2 bases, leaving 8 bases not matched to a gene. The CDR3 bases are TGTGCCAGTAGTATATTCCCGGACAGGGGGCGCCCCTACGAGCAGTACTTC. Protein: CASSIFPDRGRPYEQYF.

This clone was seen a handful of times. The rearrangement links TRBV7-3 to TRBJ2-2, with TRBD1 matching over 12 bases. V lost 5 bases, J lost 6 bases, and 7 bases stayed unmatched. The CDR3 is 16 amino acids. Germline assignment: CDR1 SGHTA and CDR2 FQGTGA. The CDR3 here is CASSRQGQGASGELFF. The CDR3 DNA reads TGTGCCAGCAGCCGACAGGGACAGGGGGCGTCCGGGGAGCTGTTTTTT. Complete variable domain (other parts from reference TRBV7-3 and TRBJ2-2): GAGVSQTPSNKVTEKGKYVELRCDPISGHTALYWYRQSLGQGPEFLIYFQGTGAADDSGLPNDRFFAVRPEGSVSTLKIQRTERGDSAVYLCASSRQGQGASGELFFGEGSRLTVL.

This clone was observed a handful of times. The chain uses TRBV6-7 and TRBJ2-7; 9 bases are shared with TRBD1. Being an ORF, TRBV6-7 has a function that is uncertain. The length of the CDR3 is 19 residues. Trimming at V came to 0 bases and at J to 6 bases, leaving 18 bases not matched to a gene. Written as DNA, the CDR3 is TGTGCCAGCAGTTACTCGCGACCTGGGACAGGGAGAGGTGGTTCCGAGCAGTACTTC. Protein sequence: CASSYSRPGTGRGGSEQYF.

V usage is TRBV10-3 and J usage is TRBJ1-1; 12 bases are shared with TRBD1. Germline CDR1 reads ENHRY; CDR2 reads SYGVKD. Unmatched junction bases numbered 7, after V lost 2 bases and J lost 9 bases. CDR3 size: 15 residues. This CDR3 is CAISEGDRGRVKAFF. Here the CDR3 DNA reads TGTGCCATCAGTGAGGGGGACAGGGGGCGGGTGAAAGCTTTCTTT.

The gene calls are TRBV6-5 and TRBJ2-7; 7 bases align to TRBD2. Germline CDR1 reads MNHEY; CDR2 reads SVGAGI. This CDR3 is 14 amino acids long. V was pared by 8 bases and J by 3 bases, with 10 bases of the junction left unmatched. The CDR3 here is CASLKAGLGYEQYF. For the CDR3, the DNA is TGTGCCAGCCTTAAAGCGGGACTGGGCTACGAGCAGTACTTC.

The chain is built from TRBV5-4 and TRBJ2-1, with D possibly TRBD2 on 6 matching bases. Trimming left V 1 base short and J 1 base short, with 9 bases between. This CDR3 contains 15 residues. Germline assignment: CDR1 SGHNT and CDR2 YYREEE (reference sequence). The CDR3 here is CASSLRRESYNEQFF. The DNA for the CDR3 is TGTGCCAGCAGCTTGAGGCGGGAATCCTACAATGAGCAGTTCTTC.

The V gene is TRBV6-1, the J gene TRBJ1-2; tentatively, D is TRBD1 (5 bases). The germline V gene encodes CDR1 MNHNS and CDR2 SASEGT. The CDR3 is 15 residues long. Trimming took off 7 bases at V and 11 bases at J, with 26 bases between the two ends. CDR3: CASTGSGDLTSSYTF. The CDR3, as DNA: TGTGCCAGCACCGGATCGGGGGATTTAACTAGCTCGTACACCTTC.